This TCR beta chain was recovered during a study of blood T cell repertoires in COVID-19. Study-wide background: Researchers got acute and convalescent COVID-19 samples from the United States, Italy and Spain.

Authors' data handling: It was from reference gene primer amplification that nucleated cell counts were estimated. Some clones are missing from TCRdb's copy, which holds only in-frame ones; the method was immunoSEQ multiplex PCR. The DNA was the basis for D and trimming; V, J and clone size are from that table. The profile shows under 150,000 clones, 70% to 90% of them singletons. The CDR3 extends over 18 amino acids. J gave up 10 bases and V 5 bases, and 17 bases lay outside the gene matches. Per germline, CDR1 SGHTA and CDR2 FQGNSA. V gene TRBV7-2 combines with J gene TRBJ2-3; 14 bases match TRBD2. The origin of this receptor is a man aged 40-49 years with acute or convalescent COVID-19. The sample was peripheral blood. The CDR3 spells CASSPYGLAGGLPRAQYF. The CDR3 nucleotides are TGTGCCAGCAGCCCATATGGACTAGCGGGGGGCCTGCCTCGGGCGCAGTATTTT. Filled out from reference TRBV7-2 and TRBJ2-3, the complete variable domain reads GAGVSQSPSNKVTEKGKDVELRCDPISGHTALYWYRQSLGQGLEFLIYFQGNSAPDKSGLPSDRFSAERTGGSVSTLTIQRTQQEDSAVYLCASSPYGLAGGLPRAQYFGPGTRLTVL.